This T cell receptor (beta chain) was found in a study of shared clonotypes between healthy human individuals (dated by TCRdb to about 2020). Some background on the complete study: The cohort included a few men and a couple of women between 18 and 49 years of age. Per donor, three plates each were used for CD4 naive and CD4 memory, two for CD8 naive, and one for CD8 memory. Blood TCR repertoires of several healthy adults were deeply sequenced to estimate repertoire size and the extent of clonotype sharing between individuals. Libraries were prepared and TCR repertoires were sequenced by different laboratories using diverse techniques, in order to increase sequencing depth and limit assay-specific biases. Leukapheresis yielded between about 0.9 and 8.9 billion PBMCs per donor.

A word on this clone: Which antigen it targets is not known. The sample holds no much larger clone one base away, and base qualities are not on file. Other nucleotide sequences in the sample specify the same CDR3.

CDR1 and CDR2 (MNHNS, SASEGT) derive from the germline V gene. The CDR3 numbers 12 residues from cysteine through phenylalanine. The kept DNA is CDR3 alone, 36 bases in frame from the first base. Between the V and J ends, shortened by 6 bases and 1 base respectively, the junction contains 7 bases. Study-level results and caveats: Because the study included a small number of donors, the genetic and exposure-history diversity represented was limited. Naive subsets generally had larger estimated clonotype richness than memory subsets. Sampling was restricted to blood, and TCR repertoires in tissues likely differ from the TCR repertoires found in blood. Incomplete sequencing was indicated by rarefaction of sorted-subset datasets, despite the large sequencing depth. Based on pairwise subsampling, the degree of clonotype sharing among donors was expected to be affected by sequencing depth. When several donors were compared, the shared fraction of clonotypes was around 5.1% for naive CD4, about 4% for naive CD8, 2% to 2.5% for memory CD4, and roughly 0.43% for memory CD8. Higher generation probabilities were observed for clonotypes shared by all four sorted-subset donors than for non-shared clonotypes.

Using the deep immunoSEQ assay, multiplex PCR amplified TCR CDR3 regions from genomic DNA. For each cell subset, the extracted genomic DNA was distributed evenly across all wells of several immunoSEQ 96-well plates, and each plate served as one replicate. For sorted subsets, 150 to 250 ng of genomic DNA, equivalent to about 30,000 T cell genomes, went into each replicate PCR. Purified libraries were quantified with a Qubit 3.0 fluorometer, sized on a Bioanalyzer 2100, and re-quantified with the KAPA Library Quantification kit. Every immunoSEQ 96-well plate was sequenced on a separate single-read 150-cycle Illumina NextSeq 550 flow cell. The source study handled its data this way. Because the immunoSEQ output held only junctional sequences and lacked quality scores, the filtering could not match the filtering applied to full-length reads. To assign V/J genes and CDR3, sequences were annotated using PyIR, a Python wrapper for IgBLAST v1.9, with IMGT germline references. Any read was removed if the V/J assignment was weak (E-value above 1e-6), the CDR3 was missing, or the read contained stop codons, out-of-frame junctions, or ambiguous translated residues. V3J clonotypes were defined by identical inferred V gene, J gene, and CDR3 amino acid sequence. To compute the percentage overlap between repertoires, the number of shared unique clonotypes was divided by the size of the smaller repertoire. Richness of each repertoire was evaluated using RTK rarefaction, the Chao1 estimator, and Recon v2.1 estimates of unobserved clonotypes. For all TCRbeta clonotypes obtained by the gDNA method from several donors, generation probabilities were computed with OLGA. TCRdb took over this immuneACCESS table, retaining in-frame rearrangements with V and J assigned. Such tables are incomplete; in checked studies, under half of the missing clones stem from an unresolved V gene, and the remainder is unexplained. Clone size and the V and J calls come from that table; the DNA yielded D and trimming. For this sample the table gives about a million clones, of which approximately 80% were detected only once. 0.89% of the sample comes from the top ten.

The donors were healthy, HIV-negative adults who had no recently reported acute infections or vaccinations. Every donor was a Caucasian adult living in Nashville, Tennessee, USA. CD4+ T cells were enriched by magnetic negative selection; naive cells were then positively selected on CD45RA, and the negative fraction formed the memory subset. After blood collection by leukapheresis, PBMCs were isolated using Ficoll-Histopaque density gradient centrifugation and then cryopreserved in the vapor phase of liquid nitrogen. Analytical flow cytometry was used to check the purity and quantity of each magnetically sorted T cell population. From each sorted fraction, genomic DNA was isolated and quantified by UV absorbance on a Nanodrop 2000c.

The origin of this receptor is a man aged 18 to 29 in good health. Some clones in this sample may be carry-over from other donors' samples. The receptor chain draws on TRBV6-1 and TRBJ2-7; TRBD1 could be the D gene, as 6 bases match. Sequencing used memory CD4+ T cells from PBMCs. The cell subset or site label for this specimen denotes: CD45RA-negative fraction. The DNA sequence is as follows: TGTGCCAGCAGAGACAGGTCCTACGAGCAGTACTTC. Its protein product is CASRDRSYEQYF.